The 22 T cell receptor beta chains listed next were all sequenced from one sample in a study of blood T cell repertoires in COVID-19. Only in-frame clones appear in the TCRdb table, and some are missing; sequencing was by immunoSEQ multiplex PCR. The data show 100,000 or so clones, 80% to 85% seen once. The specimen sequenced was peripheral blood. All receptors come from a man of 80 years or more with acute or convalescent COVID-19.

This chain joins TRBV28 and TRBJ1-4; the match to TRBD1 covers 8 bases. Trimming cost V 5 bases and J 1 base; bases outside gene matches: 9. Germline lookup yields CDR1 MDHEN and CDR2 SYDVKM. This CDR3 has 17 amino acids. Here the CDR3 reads CASSADRAAQTNEKLFF. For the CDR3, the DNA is TGTGCCAGCAGTGCGGACAGGGCGGCCCAAACTAATGAAAAACTGTTTTTT.

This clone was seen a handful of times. This CDR3 is CAWSRGDTEAFF. CDR3 DNA sequence: TGTGCCTGGAGTCGGGGGGACACTGAAGCTTTCTTT. The genes are TRBV30 and TRBJ1-1; maybe TRBD1 (5 bases). The V gene lost 2 bases and the J gene lost 3 bases, with 7 bases spanning the gap. This CDR3 has 12 residues. Germline V gene sequence: CDR1 GTSNPN, CDR2 SVGIG (reference sequence).

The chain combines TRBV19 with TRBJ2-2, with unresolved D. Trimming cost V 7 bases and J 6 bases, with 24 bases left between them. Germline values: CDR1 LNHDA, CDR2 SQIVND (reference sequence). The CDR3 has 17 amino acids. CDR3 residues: CASTPRRQPYFAGELFF. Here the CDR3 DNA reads TGTGCCAGTACTCCTCGGCGGCAACCCTATTTTGCCGGGGAGCTGTTTTTT.

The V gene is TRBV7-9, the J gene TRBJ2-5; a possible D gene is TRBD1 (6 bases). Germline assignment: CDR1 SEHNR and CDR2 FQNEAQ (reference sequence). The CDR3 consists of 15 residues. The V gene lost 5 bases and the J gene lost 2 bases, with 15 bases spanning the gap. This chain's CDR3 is CASSIRDKIQETQYF. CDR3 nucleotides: TGTGCCAGCAGCATCCGGGACAAAATACAAGAGACCCAGTACTTC.

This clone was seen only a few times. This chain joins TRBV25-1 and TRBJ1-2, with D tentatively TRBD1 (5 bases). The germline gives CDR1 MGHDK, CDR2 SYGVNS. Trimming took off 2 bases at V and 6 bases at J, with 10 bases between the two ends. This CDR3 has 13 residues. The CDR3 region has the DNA TGTGCCAGCAGTGAACGGGGGAAGGATGGCTACACCTTC. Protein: CASSERGKDGYTF.

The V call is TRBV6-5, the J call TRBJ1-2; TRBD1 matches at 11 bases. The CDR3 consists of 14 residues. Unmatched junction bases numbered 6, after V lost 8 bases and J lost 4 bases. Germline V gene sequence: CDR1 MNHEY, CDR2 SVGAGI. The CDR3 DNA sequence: TGTGCCAGCGCCAGGACAGGGGGCTCCTATGGCTACACCTTC. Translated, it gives CASARTGGSYGYTF.

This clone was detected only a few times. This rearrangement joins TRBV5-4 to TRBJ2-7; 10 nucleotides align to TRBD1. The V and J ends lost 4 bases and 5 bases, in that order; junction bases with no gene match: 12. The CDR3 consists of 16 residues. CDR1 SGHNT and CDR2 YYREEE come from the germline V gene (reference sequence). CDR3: CASSLRTGGFGDEQYF. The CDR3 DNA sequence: TGTGCCAGCAGCCTCCGGACAGGGGGTTTTGGGGACGAGCAGTACTTC.

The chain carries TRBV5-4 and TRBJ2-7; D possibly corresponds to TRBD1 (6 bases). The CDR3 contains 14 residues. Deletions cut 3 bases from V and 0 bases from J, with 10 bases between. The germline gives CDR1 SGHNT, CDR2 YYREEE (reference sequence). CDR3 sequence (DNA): TGTGCCAGCAGCTCACAGGGAAGCTCCTACGAGCAGTACTTC. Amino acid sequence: CASSSQGSSYEQYF.

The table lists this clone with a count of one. In DNA form, the CDR3 reads TGTGCCAGCTCACAGGGGAGCAATCAGCCCCAGCATTTT. Translating it yields CASSQGSNQPQHF. V usage is TRBV18 and J usage is TRBJ1-5; weak D call: TRBD1 (5 bases). V was shortened by 4 bases and J by 1 base, with 5 bases between the two germline ends. This CDR3 is built from 13 residues. Germline V gives CDR1 KGHSH, CDR2 LQKENI.

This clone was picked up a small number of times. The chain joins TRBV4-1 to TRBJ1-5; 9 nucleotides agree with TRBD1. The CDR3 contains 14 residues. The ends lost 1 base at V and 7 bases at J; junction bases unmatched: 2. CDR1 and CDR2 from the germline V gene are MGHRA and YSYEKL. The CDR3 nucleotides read TGCGCCAGCAGCCAAGTAGGGACAGGGCAGCCCCAGCATTTT. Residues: CASSQVGTGQPQHF.

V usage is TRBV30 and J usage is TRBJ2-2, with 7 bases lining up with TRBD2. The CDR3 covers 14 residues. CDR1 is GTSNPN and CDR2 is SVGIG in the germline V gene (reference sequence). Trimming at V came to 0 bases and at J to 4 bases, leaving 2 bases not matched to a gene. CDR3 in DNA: TGTGCCTGGAGTGTACTAGCGACCACCGGGGAGCTGTTTTTT. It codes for CAWSVLATTGELFF.

The CDR3 DNA reads as TGTGCCAGTAGGGAGACAGGGGGCTCCTACGAGCAGTACTTC. It encodes CASRETGGSYEQYF. This chain connects TRBV19 to TRBJ2-7; 9 bases align to TRBD1. V shed 6 bases and J 0 bases; nucleotides not matched to a gene: 3. The CDR3 sequence is 14 residues long. Germline lookup yields CDR1 LNHDA and CDR2 SQIVND (reference sequence). Full variable domain (remainder filled in from reference TRBV19 and TRBJ2-7): DGGITQSPKYLFRKEGQNVTLSCEQNLNHDAMYWYRQDPGQGLRLIYYSQIVNDFQKGDIAEGYSVSREKKESFPLTVTSAQKNPTAFYLCASRETGGSYEQYFGPGTRLTVT.

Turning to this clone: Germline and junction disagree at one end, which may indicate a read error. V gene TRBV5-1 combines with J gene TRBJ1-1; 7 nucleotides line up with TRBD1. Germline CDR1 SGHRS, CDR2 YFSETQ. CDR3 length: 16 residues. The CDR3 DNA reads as TGCGCCAGCAACTTGGCGAGGGGGCAGGGAAACACTGAAGCTTTCTTT. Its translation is CASNLARGQGNTEAFF.

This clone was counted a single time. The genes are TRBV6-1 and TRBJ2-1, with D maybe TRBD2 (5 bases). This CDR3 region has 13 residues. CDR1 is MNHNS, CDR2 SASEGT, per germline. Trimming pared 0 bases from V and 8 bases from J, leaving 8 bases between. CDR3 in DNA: TGTGCCAGCAGTGAAGCGACGGGGTATGAGCAGTTCTTC. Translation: CASSEATGYEQFF.

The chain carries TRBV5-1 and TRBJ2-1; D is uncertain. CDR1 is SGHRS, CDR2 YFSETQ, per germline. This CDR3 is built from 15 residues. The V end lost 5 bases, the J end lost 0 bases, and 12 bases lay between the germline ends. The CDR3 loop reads CASRPLGGSYNEQFF. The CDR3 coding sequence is TGCGCCAGCAGACCCCTTGGCGGCTCCTACAATGAGCAGTTCTTC.

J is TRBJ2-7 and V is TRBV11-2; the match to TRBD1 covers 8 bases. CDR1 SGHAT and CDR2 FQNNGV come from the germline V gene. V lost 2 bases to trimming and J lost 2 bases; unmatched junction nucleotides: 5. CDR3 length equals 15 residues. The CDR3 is CASSLQGAGTYEQYF. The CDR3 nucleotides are TGTGCCAGCAGCTTACAGGGGGCAGGGACCTACGAGCAGTACTTC.

The CDR3 DNA is TGTGCCAGCATGACGACAGGACCTAATCAGCCCCAGCATTTT. This gives the protein CASMTTGPNQPQHF. V is TRBV6-5 and J is TRBJ1-5, with D possibly matching TRBD1 (6 bases). Germline V gene lookup returns CDR1 MNHEY and CDR2 SVGAGI. The CDR3 spans 14 residues. Trimming left V 7 bases short and J 4 bases short, with 14 bases between.

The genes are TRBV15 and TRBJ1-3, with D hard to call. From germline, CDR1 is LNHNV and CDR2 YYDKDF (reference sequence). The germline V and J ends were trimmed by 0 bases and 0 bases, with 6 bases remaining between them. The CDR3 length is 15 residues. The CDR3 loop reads CATSRERISGNTIYF. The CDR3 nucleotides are TGTGCCACCAGCAGAGAGCGGATCTCTGGAAACACCATATATTTT.

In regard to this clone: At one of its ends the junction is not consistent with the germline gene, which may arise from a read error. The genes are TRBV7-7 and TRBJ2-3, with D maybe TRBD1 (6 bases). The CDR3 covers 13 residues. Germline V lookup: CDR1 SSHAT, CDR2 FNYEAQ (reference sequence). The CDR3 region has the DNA TGTGCTAGCAGCTCACAGGGAACAGATACGCAGTATTTT. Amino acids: CASSSQGTDTQYF.

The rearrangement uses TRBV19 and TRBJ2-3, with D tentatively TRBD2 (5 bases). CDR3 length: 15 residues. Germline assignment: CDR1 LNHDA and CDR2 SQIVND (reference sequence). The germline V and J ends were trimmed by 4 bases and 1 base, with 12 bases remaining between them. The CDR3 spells CASSNLAARTDTQYF. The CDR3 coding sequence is TGTGCCAGTAGTAATCTAGCAGCCCGCACAGATACGCAGTATTTT.

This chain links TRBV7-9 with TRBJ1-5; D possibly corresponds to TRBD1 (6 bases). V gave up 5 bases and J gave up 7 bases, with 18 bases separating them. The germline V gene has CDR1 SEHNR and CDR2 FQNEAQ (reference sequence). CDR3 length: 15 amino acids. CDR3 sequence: CASSAGGGGNQPQHF. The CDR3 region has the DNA TGTGCCAGCAGCGCCGGGGGAGGGGGAAACCAGCCCCAGCATTTT. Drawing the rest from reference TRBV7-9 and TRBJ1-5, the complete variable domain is DTGVSQNPRHKITKRGQNVTFRCDPISEHNRLYWYRQTLGQGPEFLTYFQNEAQLEKSRLLSDRFSAERPKGSFSTLEIQRTEQGDSAMYLCASSAGGGGNQPQHFGDGTRLSIL.

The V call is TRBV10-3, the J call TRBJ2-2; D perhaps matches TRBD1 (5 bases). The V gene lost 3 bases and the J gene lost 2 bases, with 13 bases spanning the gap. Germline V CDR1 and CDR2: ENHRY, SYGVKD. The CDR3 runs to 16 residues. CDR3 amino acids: CAISDQPGINTGELFF. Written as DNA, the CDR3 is TGTGCCATCAGTGACCAACCAGGGATAAACACCGGGGAGCTGTTTTTT.